The next 28 T cell receptor beta chains were all read from a single sample in a study of blood T cell repertoires in COVID-19. Repertoires were generated with immunoSEQ multiplex PCR, while TCRdb's copy carries only in-frame clones and drops some. The sample holds about 160,000 clones, about 74% seen once. Sequenced sample: peripheral blood. The receptors originated from a man between 60 and 75 years old with acute or convalescent COVID-19.

The chain recombines TRBV2 with TRBJ1-1, with D possibly being TRBD1 (5 bases). CDR3 length: 17 amino acids. The germline V and J ends were trimmed by 1 base and 0 bases, with 15 bases remaining between them. CDR1 and CDR2 from the germline V gene are SNHLY and FYNNEI. In nucleotides, the CDR3 is TGTGCCAGCAGTGAAGTCACGGTGGGGCCTATGAACACTGAAGCTTTCTTT. Amino acid sequence: CASSEVTVGPMNTEAFF.

The genes are TRBV7-2 and TRBJ2-7, with D hard to call. The germline V gene encodes CDR1 SGHTA and CDR2 FQGNSA. CDR3 size: 13 residues. Trimming left V 4 bases short and J 2 bases short, with 9 bases between. This CDR3 reads CASSSGRTYEQYF. The CDR3 region has the DNA TGTGCCAGCAGCTCGGGTAGGACCTACGAGCAGTACTTC.

The gene calls are TRBV6-5 and TRBJ1-2; D may be TRBD1 (5 bases). The CDR3 covers 13 residues. Trimming stripped 2 bases from V and 7 bases from J, with 11 bases between. The germline gives CDR1 MNHEY, CDR2 SVGAGI. The CDR3 DNA reads TGTGCCAGCAGTTACCCAGGGTCCCGTGGCTACACCTTC. The encoded protein is CASSYPGSRGYTF.

This clone was seen once. The gene calls are TRBV11-2 and TRBJ2-7; 8 nucleotides align to TRBD2. CDR1 is SGHAT and CDR2 is FQNNGV in the germline V gene. This CDR3 has 16 amino acids. V was clipped by 2 bases and J by 5 bases; unmatched bases: 11. For the CDR3, the DNA is TGTGCCAGCAGCTTATCATTCGGGGGGGGCCCCCACGAGCAGTACTTC. This sequence encodes CASSLSFGGGPHEQYF.

This chain connects TRBV5-1 to TRBJ1-3, with a tentative D call TRBD1 (6 bases). The CDR3 extends over 16 amino acids. V dropped 0 bases and J dropped 2 bases, with 12 bases sitting between them. Germline V gene sequence: CDR1 SGHRS, CDR2 YFSETQ. The CDR3 nucleotides are TGCGCCAGCAGCTTGGGAGAGGGGGTGGCTGGAAACACCATATATTTT. Translated: CASSLGEGVAGNTIYF.

The chain joins TRBV4-3 to TRBJ2-7, with 7 bases lining up with TRBD1. Germline CDR1 and CDR2: LGHNA and YSLEER. V was pared by 0 bases and J by 2 bases, with 7 bases of the junction left unmatched. The CDR3 runs 16 residues. Here the CDR3 reads CASSQDTRGPPYEQYF. The CDR3 coding sequence is TGCGCCAGCAGCCAAGATACGAGGGGGCCTCCCTACGAGCAGTACTTC.

The rearrangement joins TRBV12-5 to TRBJ2-1; 7 nucleotides match TRBD2. Trimming cost V 6 bases and J 2 bases; bases outside gene matches: 1. CDR1 and CDR2 from the germline V gene are LGHNT and FRNRAP. The CDR3 is 13 residues long. The CDR3 is CASGRGAYNEQFF. The DNA for the CDR3 is TGTGCTAGTGGACGGGGGGCCTACAATGAGCAGTTCTTC.

The gene calls are TRBV3-1 (or the pseudogene TRBV3-2) and TRBJ1-2; D may be TRBD1 (6 bases). The V gene lost 5 bases and the J gene lost 2 bases, with 9 bases spanning the gap. The germline V gene encodes CDR1 LGHDT and CDR2 YNNKEL (reference sequence). The CDR3 totals 13 residues. Here the CDR3 reads CASSLQGNYGYTF. Here the CDR3 DNA reads TGTGCCAGCAGCTTACAGGGCAACTATGGCTACACCTTC.

The chain carries TRBV9 and TRBJ1-5; the match to TRBD1 covers 12 bases. V lost 3 bases and J lost 6; bases outside the gene matches: 4. Germline CDR1 reads SGDLS; CDR2 reads YYNGEE. The CDR3 is 15 amino acids. CDR3 sequence: CASSAGTGGFQPQHF. The DNA of the CDR3 is TGTGCCAGCAGCGCCGGGACAGGGGGCTTTCAGCCCCAGCATTTT.

V is TRBV11-2 and J is TRBJ2-5, with TRBD2 matching 9 bases. This CDR3 contains 14 residues. Trimming took 5 bases from V and 4 from J; bases not matched to a gene: 5. Germline loops: CDR1 SGHAT, CDR2 FQNNGV. CDR3 residues: CASSPRSGGETQYF. CDR3 DNA: TGTGCCAGCAGCCCTCGTAGCGGGGGAGAGACCCAGTACTTC.

V and J are TRBV12-3 or TRBV12-4 and TRBJ1-4, with D tentatively TRBD1 (6 bases). V gave up 5 bases and J gave up 11 bases, with 9 bases separating them. The length of the CDR3 is 11 residues. The CDR3 spells CASSQTGKLFF. For the CDR3, the DNA is TGTGCCAGCAGTCAAACAGGGAAACTGTTTTTT.

This chain uses TRBV2 with TRBJ2-1; 7 bases fit TRBD2. CDR1 is SNHLY, CDR2 FYNNEI, per germline. There are 12 residues in the CDR3. The V and J ends lost 6 bases and 7 bases, in that order; junction bases with no gene match: 3. The CDR3 protein is CASRGLRNEQFF. DNA of the CDR3: TGTGCCAGCAGGGGACTAAGGAATGAGCAGTTCTTC.

CDR3 in amino acids: CASVMAGVSYEQYF. The CDR3 DNA reads as TGTGCCTCCGTAATGGCGGGGGTCTCCTACGAGCAGTACTTC. The chain combines TRBV30 with TRBJ2-7; the match to TRBD2 covers 7 bases. The germline V gene has CDR1 GTSNPN and CDR2 SVGIG (reference sequence). The trim removed 7 bases at V and 0 bases at J, leaving 9 bases unmatched. The CDR3 length is 14 residues.

This clone was picked up a small number of times. One end of the junction is discordant with germline, which a read error may explain. The J gene is TRBJ2-5, the V gene TRBV14; no reliable D call. Per the germline V gene, CDR1 is SGHDN and CDR2 is FVKESK. The CDR3 runs 15 residues. CDR3 region: CASSPGGSPQGTQYF. CDR3 sequence (DNA): TGTGCCAGCAGCCCAGGTGGCAGCCCCCAAGGGACCCAGTACTTC.

The chain recombines TRBV5-4 with TRBJ1-6; D possibly corresponds to TRBD1 (5 bases). The germline V gene has CDR1 SGHNT and CDR2 YYREEE (reference sequence). This CDR3 comprises 15 residues. The ends were cut back, 4 bases at V and 9 bases at J, with 17 bases in the middle. The CDR3 DNA reads as TGTGCCAGCAGCCTAGGACGGACAATTGGTTCACCCCTCCACTTT. This encodes CASSLGRTIGSPLHF.

This rearrangement joins TRBV3-1 (or the pseudogene TRBV3-2) to TRBJ2-7, with 10 bases aligning to TRBD2. The CDR3 sequence is 16 residues long. The germline V gene has CDR1 LGHDT and CDR2 YNNKEL (reference sequence). J lost 2 bases, V lost 0 bases, and 4 bases had no gene match. CDR3 DNA sequence: TGTGCCAGCAGCCAAGAGTCAGCGGGGGGGGCCTACGAGCAGTACTTC. Translated: CASSQESAGGAYEQYF.

In nucleotides, the CDR3 is TGCGCCAGCAGCCAACCTCGGCAGGGCACTAGCACAGATACGCAGTATTTT. The encoded protein is CASSQPRQGTSTDTQYF. The chain couples TRBV4-1 to TRBJ2-3; tentative D call: TRBD1 (5 bases). The CDR3 is 17 amino acids. CDR1 and CDR2 (germline): MGHRA, YSYEKL. V gave up 2 bases and J gave up 0 bases, with 15 bases separating them.

J is TRBJ1-6 and V is TRBV7-2, with 8 bases lining up with TRBD1. Germline CDR1 is SGHTA and CDR2 is FQGNSA. CDR3 length: 16 residues. Trimming removed 2 bases from V and 6 bases from J; junction bases left unmatched: 6. CDR3: CASSLSRGPGNSPLHF. The CDR3 DNA is TGTGCCAGCAGCTTATCCAGGGGGCCTGGTAATTCACCCCTCCACTTT.

The chain employs TRBV5-5 and TRBJ2-1, with D possibly matching TRBD2 (6 bases). V was trimmed by 0 bases and J by 9 bases, leaving 16 bases between them. CDR1 SGHKS and CDR2 YYEKEE come from the germline V gene (reference sequence). The CDR3 extends over 15 amino acids. The CDR3 DNA is TGTGCCAGCAGCTTGGAAGGGACTTCCAAGGGTGAGCAGTTCTTC. Residues: CASSLEGTSKGEQFF.

The DNA of the CDR3 is TGTGCCAGCAGCTTACGCAGGGTCAACTATGGCTACACCTTC. Residues: CASSLRRVNYGYTF. This sequence joins TRBV7-3 and TRBJ1-2; TRBD1 is a possible D gene (5 bases). CDR1 is SGHTA and CDR2 is FQGTGA in the germline V gene. Trimming removed 2 bases from V and 2 bases from J, with 9 bases in between. The length of the CDR3 is 14 residues.

This chain links TRBV2 with TRBJ2-7; perhaps TRBD1 as D (7 bases). The V gene's germline CDR1 is SNHLY and CDR2 FYNNEI. V lost 8 bases and J lost 3, with 11 bases in between. The CDR3 loop spans 12 amino acids. DNA of the CDR3: TGTGCCAGCTATCAGGGGGGCTACGAGCAGTACTTC. Protein sequence: CASYQGGYEQYF.

The rearrangement links TRBV7-2 to TRBJ1-2, with 8 bases matching TRBD1. Unmatched junction bases numbered 5, after V lost 4 bases and J lost 4 bases. Germline V gene data show CDR1 as SGHTA and CDR2 as FQGNSA. The length of the CDR3 is 14 residues. The CDR3 loop is CASSSGGLGYGYTF. The CDR3 nucleotides are TGTGCCAGCAGCTCAGGGGGCTTGGGCTATGGCTACACCTTC.

The chain links TRBV4-1 to TRBJ1-5; the match to TRBD1 covers 10 bases. Per germline, CDR1 MGHRA and CDR2 YSYEKL. With V trimmed by 1 base and J by 0 bases, 9 bases remained unmatched. The CDR3 runs to 19 residues. CDR3 in amino acids: CASSQGLRQGAFSNQPQHF. In DNA, the CDR3 is TGCGCCAGCAGCCAAGGTCTTAGACAGGGGGCTTTTAGCAATCAGCCCCAGCATTTT.

CDR3 sequence (DNA): TGTGCCATCAGCGACAGTTATAATTCACCCCTCCACTTT. Translated: CAISDSYNSPLHF. This rearrangement joins TRBV10-3 to TRBJ1-6; a weak D match, TRBD1 (5 bases). This CDR3 has 13 residues. The germline V and J ends were trimmed by 6 bases and 4 bases, with 7 bases remaining between them. Germline assignment: CDR1 ENHRY and CDR2 SYGVKD.

This clone was counted a single time. The genes are TRBV5-1 and TRBJ1-6; D possibly corresponds to TRBD1 (5 bases). Germline V gives CDR1 SGHRS, CDR2 YFSETQ. This CDR3 has 15 residues. The ends were cut back, 3 bases at V and 9 bases at J, with 16 bases in the middle. In DNA form, the CDR3 reads TGCGCCAGCAGCTCGTCAGGGATTCGAGGTTCACCCCTCCACTTT. Residues: CASSSSGIRGSPLHF.

The V gene is TRBV25-1, the J gene TRBJ1-4; D is uncertain. V gave up 8 bases and J gave up 5 bases, with 15 bases separating them. Looked up from germline, CDR1 is MGHDK and CDR2 is SYGVNS. CDR3 length: 14 residues. CDR3 in amino acids: CASGSLRDNEKLFF. The CDR3 DNA reads TGTGCCAGCGGTAGCCTCCGAGACAATGAAAAACTGTTTTTT.

This clone was detected only once. The V gene is TRBV9, the J gene TRBJ2-5; D uncertain. V lost 0 bases and J lost 1, with 7 bases in between. CDR1 is SGDLS, CDR2 YYNGEE, per germline. The CDR3 extends over 14 amino acids. The DNA of the CDR3 is TGTGCCAGCAGCGTAGGCGCACCCCAAGAGACCCAGTACTTC. Amino acid sequence: CASSVGAPQETQYF.

The rearrangement links TRBV6-2 or TRBV6-3 to TRBJ1-5; 7 bases agree with TRBD1. Germline CDR1 and CDR2: MNHEY and SVGEGT. This CDR3 has 15 residues. V was clipped by 6 bases and J by 3 bases; unmatched bases: 8. The CDR3 reads CASRPFGQVNQPQHF. In nucleotides, the CDR3 is TGTGCCAGCAGACCTTTTGGACAGGTCAATCAGCCCCAGCATTTT.